This TCR beta chain was sequenced in a study of cytomegalovirus exposure and HLA in healthy donors. Turning to the study itself: A prior study identified 120 million or so unique TCR beta sequences from about 180 million T cells.

Germline V lookup: CDR1 MDHEN, CDR2 SYDVKM. V was pared by 8 bases and J by 1 base, with 18 bases between. CDR3 length: 15 amino acids. It was with 60 Vbeta and 13 Jbeta primers that the PCR ran. Some clones are missing from TCRdb's copy, which holds only in-frame ones; the method was immunoSEQ multiplex PCR. The profile covers fewer than 180,000 clones, with around 60% appearing a single time and approximately 6.6% taken by the ten largest. This clonotype was obtained from an older woman in good health and CMV-seropositive. Input material: PBMCs. The chain links TRBV28 to TRBJ2-7; perhaps TRBD2 as D (5 bases). CDR3 nucleotides: TGTGCCAGCTCACCCACCCGGGAATGGTCCTACGAGCAGTACTTC. Translating gives CASSPTREWSYEQYF.